What follows are 20 T cell receptor beta chains derived from one specimen sequenced in a study of cytomegalovirus exposure and HLA in healthy donors (dated 2017 in TCRdb). Libraries were constructed by the immunoSEQ multiplex PCR assay. A mixture of 60 forward primers for TCR Vbeta segments and 13 reverse primers for TCR Jbeta segments was used in the multiplex PCR. Entries here come from immuneACCESS through TCRdb and include only in-frame sequences with V and J called. Some clones fail to appear in such tables; in the studies checked, an unresolved V gene covers under half of the shortfall, and the cause of the remainder is unknown. Present in this sample are around 39,000 clones, approximately 77% of which were seen just once. The ten biggest clones cover 1.4% of the sample. The sample taken for sequencing was PBMCs. Receptors were obtained from a man aged 30 to 45 in good health and CMV-seronegative.

This clone was seen once. The V gene is TRBV18, the J gene TRBJ2-1; D not resolved. Germline V gives CDR1 KGHSH, CDR2 LQKENI. V lost 3 bases to trimming and J lost 7 bases, with 7 bases between them. CDR3 length equals 12 residues. CDR3 bases: TGTGCCAGCTCACCCCAGAGGAATGAGCAGTTCTTC. Protein sequence: CASSPQRNEQFF.

The chain joins TRBV25-1 to TRBJ2-5, with 16 bases identical to TRBD2. The CDR3 extends over 16 amino acids. Germline CDR1 is MGHDK and CDR2 is SYGVNS. V dropped 10 bases and J dropped 2; count of bases not matched to a gene: 7. The CDR3 loop reads CATTGLAGGLQETQYF. CDR3 DNA: TGTGCCACCACGGGACTAGCGGGAGGGTTGCAAGAGACCCAGTACTTC.

The V gene is TRBV18, the J gene TRBJ2-3; maybe TRBD1 (6 bases). CDR3 length equals 14 residues. Between the trimmed V and J ends, which lost 0 bases and 6 bases, there was a span of 10 bases. Germline values: CDR1 KGHSH, CDR2 LQKENI. Written as DNA, the CDR3 is TGTGCCAGCTCACCACCCACGGACAGTGATACGCAGTATTTT. It codes for CASSPPTDSDTQYF.

V gene TRBV7-2 combines with J gene TRBJ2-1; 7 bases agree with TRBD1. The V segment lost 3 bases and the J segment 6 bases; nucleotides outside the gene matches: 2. The germline V gene has CDR1 SGHTA and CDR2 FQGNSA. The CDR3 runs to 13 residues. This CDR3 is CASSFDRANEQFF. In DNA form, the CDR3 reads TGTGCCAGCAGCTTTGACAGGGCCAATGAGCAGTTCTTC.

The rearrangement uses TRBV2 and TRBJ2-1, with a possible D match to TRBD2 (6 bases). The germline V gene has CDR1 SNHLY and CDR2 FYNNEI. The CDR3 totals 12 residues. Trimming took off 4 bases at V and 13 bases at J, with 14 bases between the two ends. CDR3 loop: CASSGGTSFQFF. The CDR3 DNA reads TGTGCCAGCAGTGGCGGGACTTCATTTCAGTTCTTC.

The chain combines TRBV18 with TRBJ2-1; D gene uncertain. This CDR3 is built from 14 residues. Looked up from germline, CDR1 is KGHSH and CDR2 is LQKENI. V lost 3 bases, J lost 7 bases, and 13 bases lay in between. CDR3 sequence: CASSPPDSRNEQFF. The CDR3 DNA reads as TGTGCCAGCTCACCCCCGGATAGCCGTAATGAGCAGTTCTTC.

The genes are TRBV6-5 and TRBJ1-2; D call uncertain. Germline V lookup: CDR1 MNHEY, CDR2 SVGAGI. V lost 2 bases, J lost 4 bases, and 11 bases lay in between. The CDR3 is made up of 14 amino acids. CDR3 nucleotide sequence: TGTGCCAGCAGTTACGGCGGCGGGGTCTATGGCTACACCTTC. Amino acid sequence: CASSYGGGVYGYTF.

This chain uses TRBV28 with TRBJ1-2; perhaps TRBD1 as D (5 bases). The germline V gene encodes CDR1 MDHEN and CDR2 SYDVKM. The CDR3 runs 14 residues. V was trimmed by 4 bases and J by 7 bases, leaving 16 bases between them. CDR3 bases: TGTGCCAGCAGTTCAGGGACCTGGGAGGGTGGCTACACCTTC. Translated, it gives CASSSGTWEGGYTF.

V gene TRBV27 combines with J gene TRBJ1-2; a weak D match, TRBD1 (5 bases). Trimming removed 4 bases from V and 2 bases from J, with 14 bases in between. Germline V lookup: CDR1 MNHEY, CDR2 SMNVEV (reference sequence). The CDR3 has 15 amino acids. CDR3 bases: TGTGCCAGCAGTTCCCAAGACGACAGAAACTATGGCTACACCTTC. Its translation: CASSSQDDRNYGYTF.

This rearrangement joins TRBV28 to TRBJ2-7; 7 bases are shared with TRBD2. Germline assignment: CDR1 MDHEN and CDR2 SYDVKM. CDR3 length: 11 amino acids. The trim removed 9 bases at V and 3 bases at J, leaving 2 bases unmatched. CDR3 region: CASGTIYEQYF. The CDR3 DNA reads TGTGCCAGTGGGACTATCTACGAGCAGTACTTC.

This clone was observed once. The chain carries TRBV5-1 and TRBJ2-5; 7 nucleotides line up with TRBD1. The J call is in doubt because the DNA end fits TRBJ2-7 better. Per germline, CDR1 SGHRS and CDR2 YFSETQ. This CDR3 has 15 amino acids. The CDR3 protein is CASSSRGQPSYEQYF. The DNA of the CDR3 is TGCGCCAGCAGTTCTAGGGGACAGCCTTCCTACGAGCAGTACTTC.

This clone was picked up a small number of times. V gene TRBV11-2 combines with J gene TRBJ2-1, with 10 bases that match TRBD2. The trim removed 5 bases at V and 4 bases at J, leaving 8 bases unmatched. This CDR3 is built from 16 residues. CDR1 is SGHAT and CDR2 is FQNNGV in the germline V gene. CDR3 loop: CASSRTRTSGYNEQFF. CDR3 in DNA: TGTGCCAGCAGCCGAACCAGGACTAGCGGTTACAATGAGCAGTTCTTC.

This chain joins TRBV7-9 and TRBJ2-7; 7 bases are shared with TRBD2. CDR3 length equals 12 residues. Germline V CDR1 and CDR2: SEHNR, FQNEAQ (reference sequence). V trimming: 6 bases; J trimming: 5 bases; junction bases outside the gene matches: 4. The CDR3 spells CASRPGTNEQYF. The CDR3 DNA sequence: TGTGCCAGCAGGCCCGGGACTAACGAGCAGTACTTC.

This chain connects TRBV7-6 to TRBJ2-5, with D possibly being TRBD1 (6 bases). The closer fit of TRBJ2-7 to the DNA end suggests the J call may be wrong. Looked up from germline, CDR1 is SGHVS and CDR2 is FNYEAQ. This CDR3 has 13 amino acids. CDR3 region: CASSLGGGYEQYF. CDR3 in DNA: TGTGCCAGCAGCTTAGGAGGGGGCTACGAGCAGTACTTC.

The DNA for the CDR3 is TGTGCCAGTAGTCACTATAAGACAGGGACTAACTATGGCTACACCTTC. This translates into CASSHYKTGTNYGYTF. The rearrangement links TRBV19 to TRBJ1-2, with 7 bases identical to TRBD1. This CDR3 contains 16 residues. The germline gives CDR1 LNHDA, CDR2 SQIVND (reference sequence). V shed 5 bases and J 0 bases; nucleotides not matched to a gene: 9.

V usage is TRBV19 and J usage is TRBJ1-5; the D gene is possibly TRBD1 (6 bases). Trimming left V 9 bases short and J 4 bases short, with 28 bases between. Germline V lookup: CDR1 LNHDA, CDR2 SQIVND (reference sequence). This CDR3 has 18 amino acids. CDR3 sequence: CASDFYKGQGMTNQPQHF. The DNA for the CDR3 is TGTGCCAGCGATTTCTATAAGGGTCAGGGGATGACTAATCAGCCCCAGCATTTT.

This CDR3 is CASSIWGSGANVLTF. The CDR3 DNA sequence: TGTGCCAGTAGTATCTGGGGCTCAGGGGCCAACGTCCTGACTTTC. The chain links TRBV19 to TRBJ2-6; tentatively, D is TRBD1 (5 bases). Trimming removed 3 bases from V and 4 bases from J, with 10 bases in between. Germline V lookup: CDR1 LNHDA, CDR2 SQIVND (reference sequence). This CDR3 comprises 15 residues.

This clone was found a few times. This chain links TRBV7-2 with TRBJ2-1; D not certain. CDR3 length: 12 residues. CDR1 is SGHTA, CDR2 FQGNSA, per germline. The ends were cut back, 3 bases at V and 2 bases at J, with 2 bases in the middle. CDR3 in DNA: TGTGCCAGCAGCTTTACCTACAATGAGCAGTTCTTC. Translated: CASSFTYNEQFF.

The J gene is TRBJ1-1, the V gene TRBV7-9, with 8 bases matching TRBD1. Germline CDR1 and CDR2: SEHNR and FQNEAQ (reference sequence). CDR3 length equals 16 residues. V lost 1 base, J lost 2 bases, and 6 bases stayed unmatched. In DNA, the CDR3 is TGTGCCAGCAGCTTAGGTTCAGGACAGGGAAACACTGAAGCTTTCTTT. Its protein is CASSLGSGQGNTEAFF.

The chain has TRBV7-9 and TRBJ1-4, with 8 bases that match TRBD1. Looked up from germline, CDR1 is SEHNR and CDR2 is FQNEAQ (reference sequence). The length of the CDR3 is 18 residues. After removal of 3 bases from V and 0 bases from J, the junction contained 9 bases not matched to a gene. For the CDR3, the DNA is TGTGCCAGCAGCTTGCCACAGGGGGATTTTTCAACTAATGAAAAACTGTTTTTT. This encodes CASSLPQGDFSTNEKLFF.